This is a list of T cell receptor beta chains from one sample in a study of CD8 T cells in ankylosing spondylitis. MiXCR, applied by TCRdb to the 5' RACE reads, yields one record per CDR3 protein. Counted here are about 35,000 distinct CDR3 sequences, over 2.5% occurring once; the ten biggest clones make up 2.5% to 3.5%. Sequencing was performed on blood, either unsorted or a sorted T cell fraction (not recorded which). The receptor set was obtained from a male donor with ankylosing spondylitis or in good health (not recorded which). The CDR3 runs from the conserved cysteine through the conserved F or W. The order of the fields is V gene, D gene, clone size, J gene, CDR3 protein, CDR3 DNA. The D gene is left open where the match is weak. Size values are once, few and many counts, or a class for expanded clones, and some rows have none.

v_call: TRBV9; d_call: -; clone_size: many; j_call: TRBJ1-5; cdr3_aa: CASNRDGNQPQHF; cdr3_nt: TGTGCCAGCAACAGGGACGGCAATCAGCCCCAGCATTTT
v_call: TRBV9; d_call: -; clone_size: many; j_call: TRBJ2-3; cdr3_aa: CASSVRGDDGADTQYF; cdr3_nt: TGTGCCAGCAGCGTACGTGGCGATGATGGGGCAGATACGCAGTATTTT
v_call: TRBV9; d_call: -; clone_size: many; j_call: TRBJ2-6; cdr3_aa: CASSGRVGASGANVLTF; cdr3_nt: TGTGCCAGCAGCGGCAGGGTAGGGGCCTCTGGGGCCAACGTCCTGACTTTC
v_call: TRBV9; d_call: TRBD1; clone_size: few; j_call: TRBJ2-2; cdr3_aa: CASSVGMGAGGVVGELFF; cdr3_nt: TGTGCCAGCAGCGTAGGCATGGGAGCAGGGGGAGTGGTCGGGGAGCTGTTTTTT
v_call: TRBV9; d_call: TRBD2; clone_size: many; j_call: TRBJ2-5; cdr3_aa: CASSGAGEETQYF; cdr3_nt: TGTGCCAGCAGCGGAGCGGGGGAGGAGACCCAGTACTTC
v_call: TRBV9; d_call: -; clone_size: many; j_call: TRBJ1-2; cdr3_aa: CASSPGQANYGYTF; cdr3_nt: TGTGCCAGCAGCCCGGGGCAGGCTAACTATGGCTACACCTTC
v_call: TRBV9; d_call: TRBD1; clone_size: many; j_call: TRBJ2-4; cdr3_aa: CASSVTEAGTGDPSKNIQYF; cdr3_nt: TGTGCCAGCAGCGTTACCGAAGCCGGGACAGGGGACCCGTCCAAAAACATTCAGTACTTC
v_call: TRBV9; d_call: -; clone_size: many; j_call: TRBJ2-3; cdr3_aa: CASSVGSHTDTQYF; cdr3_nt: TGTGCCAGCAGCGTCGGGTCTCACACAGATACGCAGTATTTT
v_call: TRBV9; d_call: -; clone_size: many; j_call: TRBJ2-5; cdr3_aa: CASSSFDRQQETQYF; cdr3_nt: TGTGCCAGCAGCTCCTTTGACAGGCAACAAGAGACCCAGTACTTC
v_call: TRBV9; d_call: TRBD1; clone_size: many; j_call: TRBJ2-5; cdr3_aa: CASSAEGAGGWETQYF; cdr3_nt: TGTGCCAGCAGCGCCGAGGGGGCAGGGGGCTGGGAGACCCAGTACTTC
v_call: TRBV9; d_call: TRBD1; clone_size: many; j_call: TRBJ2-5; cdr3_aa: CASSQTGAQETQYF; cdr3_nt: TGTGCCAGCAGCCAGACAGGGGCACAAGAGACCCAGTACTTC
v_call: TRBV9; d_call: -; clone_size: many; j_call: TRBJ2-5; cdr3_aa: CASSVGRGQETQYF; cdr3_nt: TGTGCCAGCAGCGTAGGTCGGGGCCAAGAGACCCAGTACTTC
v_call: TRBV9; d_call: -; clone_size: many; j_call: TRBJ2-5; cdr3_aa: CASSVDPVGGGLLETQYF; cdr3_nt: TGTGCCAGCAGCGTAGATCCCGTGGGGGGGGGCCTCCTCGAGACCCAGTACTTC
v_call: TRBV9; d_call: TRBD2; clone_size: many; j_call: TRBJ2-5; cdr3_aa: CASSAGLAGKPETQYF; cdr3_nt: TGTGCCAGCAGCGCGGGACTAGCGGGAAAACCAGAGACCCAGTACTTC
v_call: TRBV9; d_call: -; clone_size: many; j_call: TRBJ2-2; cdr3_aa: CASSVVANTGELFF; cdr3_nt: TGTGCCAGCAGCGTAGTGGCGAACACCGGGGAGCTGTTTTTT
v_call: TRBV9; d_call: -; clone_size: many; j_call: TRBJ2-2; cdr3_aa: CASSVDRSLNTGELFF; cdr3_nt: TGTGCCAGCAGCGTAGATCGCAGTTTAAACACCGGGGAGCTGTTTTTT
v_call: TRBV9; d_call: -; clone_size: many; j_call: TRBJ2-5; cdr3_aa: CASSVDEVGTQYF; cdr3_nt: TGTGCCAGCAGCGTAGACGAGGTTGGGACCCAGTACTTC
v_call: TRBV25-1; d_call: TRBD2; clone_size: many; j_call: TRBJ2-3; cdr3_aa: CASKPTSGTSTDTQYF; cdr3_nt: TGTGCCAGCAAGCCGACTAGCGGTACTAGCACAGATACGCAGTATTTT
v_call: TRBV9; d_call: TRBD2; clone_size: many; j_call: TRBJ2-2; cdr3_aa: CASSATGLAGGNTGELFF; cdr3_nt: TGTGCCAGCAGCGCGACGGGACTAGCGGGAGGGAACACCGGGGAGCTGTTTTTT
v_call: TRBV9; d_call: TRBD1; clone_size: many; j_call: TRBJ2-1; cdr3_aa: CASSPPGQGVNEQFF; cdr3_nt: TGTGCCAGCAGCCCCCCGGGACAGGGAGTCAATGAGCAGTTCTTC
v_call: TRBV9; d_call: -; clone_size: few; j_call: TRBJ2-3; cdr3_aa: CASSVDVASTDTQYF; cdr3_nt: TGTGCCAGCAGCGTAGACGTAGCCAGCACAGATACGCAGTATTTT
v_call: TRBV9; d_call: TRBD2; clone_size: many; j_call: TRBJ2-2; cdr3_aa: CASSYPRGRSPGELFF; cdr3_nt: TGTGCCAGCAGCTACCCCCGCGGGAGATCCCCCGGGGAGCTGTTTTTT
v_call: TRBV9; d_call: TRBD2; clone_size: many; j_call: TRBJ2-1; cdr3_aa: CASSKGSGGPYNEQFF; cdr3_nt: TGTGCCAGCAGCAAAGGCTCGGGAGGGCCCTACAATGAGCAGTTCTTC
v_call: TRBV9; d_call: -; clone_size: many; j_call: TRBJ2-2; cdr3_aa: CASRRGASGGLFF; cdr3_nt: TGTGCCAGCAGGAGGGGGGCGTCGGGTGGGCTGTTTTTT
v_call: TRBV5-4; d_call: -; clone_size: many; j_call: TRBJ1-3; cdr3_aa: CASSLDLGGPGNTIYF; cdr3_nt: TGTGCCAGCAGCTTGGACTTGGGAGGACCTGGAAACACCATATATTTT
v_call: TRBV9; d_call: TRBD2; clone_size: few; j_call: TRBJ2-3; cdr3_aa: CASSSSGATDTQYF; cdr3_nt: TGTGCCAGCAGCTCTAGCGGGGCGACAGATACGCAGTATTTT
v_call: TRBV9; d_call: -; clone_size: -; j_call: TRBJ2-3; cdr3_aa: CASSASDYSTDTQYF; cdr3_nt: TGTGCCAGCAGCGCCAGCGATTATAGCACAGATACGCAGTATTTT
v_call: TRBV9; d_call: -; clone_size: many; j_call: TRBJ2-5; cdr3_aa: CASSVTGTSLGETQYF; cdr3_nt: TGTGCCAGCAGCGTAACCGGGACATCCCTGGGAGAGACCCAGTACTTC
v_call: TRBV9; d_call: -; clone_size: many; j_call: TRBJ2-1; cdr3_aa: CASSVVPGFDEQFF; cdr3_nt: TGTGCCAGCAGCGTAGTCCCCGGGTTCGATGAGCAGTTCTTC
v_call: TRBV9; d_call: -; clone_size: -; j_call: TRBJ2-1; cdr3_aa: CASSSSGQYNEQFF; cdr3_nt: TGTGCCAGCAGCTCCTCCGGCCAATACAATGAGCAGTTCTTC
v_call: TRBV9; d_call: -; clone_size: many; j_call: TRBJ2-2; cdr3_aa: CASSVATGAYNTGELFF; cdr3_nt: TGTGCCAGCAGCGTAGCCACGGGGGCATACAACACCGGGGAGCTGTTTTTT
v_call: TRBV9; d_call: TRBD1; clone_size: many; j_call: TRBJ2-6; cdr3_aa: CASSVGQGSGGANVLTF; cdr3_nt: TGTGCCAGCAGCGTAGGACAGGGCTCGGGAGGGGCCAACGTCCTGACTTTC
v_call: TRBV9; d_call: -; clone_size: many; j_call: TRBJ2-4; cdr3_aa: CASSVDWGAKNIQYF; cdr3_nt: TGTGCCAGCAGCGTAGATTGGGGGGCCAAAAACATTCAGTACTTC
v_call: TRBV14; d_call: -; clone_size: many; j_call: TRBJ2-2; cdr3_aa: CALTHGEKDTGELFF; cdr3_nt: TGTGCCCTTACCCACGGGGAGAAAGACACCGGGGAGCTGTTTTTT
v_call: TRBV9; d_call: -; clone_size: many; j_call: TRBJ2-2; cdr3_aa: CASSVVATGELFF; cdr3_nt: TGTGCCAGCAGCGTAGTAGCCACCGGGGAGCTGTTTTTT
v_call: TRBV9; d_call: TRBD2; clone_size: many; j_call: TRBJ2-1; cdr3_aa: CASSVTGGDNEQFF; cdr3_nt: TGTGCCAGCAGCGTGACGGGAGGAGATAATGAGCAGTTCTTC
v_call: TRBV9; d_call: -; clone_size: many; j_call: TRBJ2-2; cdr3_aa: CASSAVDRGGELFF; cdr3_nt: TGTGCCAGCAGTGCAGTCGACCGCGGCGGGGAGCTGTTTTTT
v_call: TRBV9; d_call: TRBD2; clone_size: many; j_call: TRBJ2-1; cdr3_aa: CASSALAGGSAYAFF; cdr3_nt: TGTGCCAGCAGCGCCCTAGCGGGGGGCTCTGCTTATGCGTTCTTC
v_call: TRBV9; d_call: TRBD1; clone_size: many; j_call: TRBJ1-6; cdr3_aa: CASSPGTAYNSPLHF; cdr3_nt: TGTGCCAGCAGCCCGGGGACAGCATATAATTCACCCCTCCACTTT
v_call: TRBV9; d_call: TRBD2; clone_size: many; j_call: TRBJ2-3; cdr3_aa: CASSVDIAGGSQYF; cdr3_nt: TGTGCCAGCAGCGTAGACATAGCGGGAGGCTCGCAGTATTTT
v_call: TRBV9; d_call: -; clone_size: many; j_call: TRBJ2-5; cdr3_aa: CASSVGAGETQYF; cdr3_nt: TGTGCCAGCAGCGTAGGGGCAGGGGAGACCCAGTACTTC
v_call: TRBV9; d_call: -; clone_size: many; j_call: TRBJ2-2; cdr3_aa: CASSVELRYTGELFF; cdr3_nt: TGTGCCAGCAGCGTAGAATTGAGGTACACCGGGGAGCTGTTTTTT
v_call: TRBV9; d_call: -; clone_size: many; j_call: TRBJ2-3; cdr3_aa: CASSVARSAEHTDTQYF; cdr3_nt: TGTGCCAGCAGCGTAGCCCGGAGCGCCGAGCACACAGATACGCAGTATTTT
v_call: TRBV9; d_call: TRBD2; clone_size: few; j_call: TRBJ2-3; cdr3_aa: CASSPQPRGGDTQYF; cdr3_nt: TGTGCCAGCAGCCCCCAGCCGCGGGGGGGGGATACGCAGTATTTT
v_call: TRBV9; d_call: -; clone_size: many; j_call: TRBJ2-2; cdr3_aa: CASSPHRVDTGELFF; cdr3_nt: TGTGCCAGCAGCCCCCACAGGGTTGACACCGGGGAGCTGTTTTTT
v_call: TRBV9; d_call: -; clone_size: many; j_call: TRBJ1-6; cdr3_aa: CASSPEVEADYNSPLHF; cdr3_nt: TGTGCCAGCAGCCCCGAGGTCGAGGCGGATTATAATTCACCCCTCCACTTT